This T cell receptor beta chain stems from a study of cytomegalovirus exposure and HLA in healthy donors. Study-wide results and limits: Confirmation in vitro established that three CMV-associated chains were specific for CMV antigens.

Comment on this clone: The antigen remains unidentified.

Germline assignment: CDR1 SGHRS and CDR2 YFSETQ. V was cut by 1 base and J by 2 bases, with 10 bases left in between. The CDR3 is made up of 14 amino acids. Here immunoSEQ multiplex PCR was the method, and the copy in TCRdb shows in-frame clones only, minus some. The table lists about 60,000 clones, approximately 96% of them singletons. The source is a man aged 18 to 29 in good health and CMV-seronegative. The chain is built from TRBV5-1 and TRBJ2-7, with a tentative D call TRBD1 (6 bases). Sequences were obtained from PBMCs. CDR3 nucleotide sequence: TGCGCCAGCAGCTTGCCCCAGGGGCCCTACGAGCAGTACTTC. Translated: CASSLPQGPYEQYF.